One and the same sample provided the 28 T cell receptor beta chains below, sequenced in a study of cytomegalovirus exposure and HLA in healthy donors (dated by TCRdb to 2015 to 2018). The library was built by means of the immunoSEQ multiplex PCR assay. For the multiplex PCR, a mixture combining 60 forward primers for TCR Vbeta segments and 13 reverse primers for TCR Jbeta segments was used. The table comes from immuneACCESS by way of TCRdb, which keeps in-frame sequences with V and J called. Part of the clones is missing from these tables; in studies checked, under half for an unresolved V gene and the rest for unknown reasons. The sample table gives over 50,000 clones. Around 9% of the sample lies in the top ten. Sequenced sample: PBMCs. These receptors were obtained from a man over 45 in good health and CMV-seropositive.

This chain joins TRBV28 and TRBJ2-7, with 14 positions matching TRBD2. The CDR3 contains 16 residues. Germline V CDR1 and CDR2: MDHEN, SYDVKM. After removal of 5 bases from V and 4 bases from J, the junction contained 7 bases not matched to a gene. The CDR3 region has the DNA TGTGCCAGCAGTAACCGGACTAGCGGGAGGAGGTACGAGCAGTACTTC. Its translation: CASSNRTSGRRYEQYF.

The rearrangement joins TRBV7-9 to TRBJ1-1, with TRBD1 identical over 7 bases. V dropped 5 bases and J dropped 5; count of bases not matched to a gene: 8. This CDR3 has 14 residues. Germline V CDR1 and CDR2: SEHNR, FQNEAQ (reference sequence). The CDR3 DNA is TGTGCCAGCAGCCGGCGACAGGGTCGAACTGAAGCTTTCTTT. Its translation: CASSRRQGRTEAFF.

The chain's CDR3 is CASRRGEHYGYTF. CDR3 bases: TGTGCCAGTCGCAGGGGTGAGCACTATGGCTACACCTTC. V and J are TRBV19 and TRBJ1-2, with TRBD1 as a possible D gene (6 bases). The CDR3 runs 13 residues. Trimming shortened V by 8 bases and J by 3 bases, and 13 bases separated the two germline ends. Per germline, CDR1 LNHDA and CDR2 SQIVND (reference sequence).

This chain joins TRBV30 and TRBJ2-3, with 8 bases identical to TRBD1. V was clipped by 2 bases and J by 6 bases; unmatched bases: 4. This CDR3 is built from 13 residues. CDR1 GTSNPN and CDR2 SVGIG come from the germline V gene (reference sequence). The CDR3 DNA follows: TGTGCCTGGAGTAGGGGACAGGACGATACGCAGTATTTT. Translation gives CAWSRGQDDTQYF.

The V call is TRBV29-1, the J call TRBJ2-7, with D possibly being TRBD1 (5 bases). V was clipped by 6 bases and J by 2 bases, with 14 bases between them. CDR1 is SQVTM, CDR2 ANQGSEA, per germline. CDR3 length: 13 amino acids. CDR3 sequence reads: CSVRLEGAYEQYF. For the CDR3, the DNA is TGCAGCGTCCGCCTGGAAGGGGCCTACGAGCAGTACTTC.

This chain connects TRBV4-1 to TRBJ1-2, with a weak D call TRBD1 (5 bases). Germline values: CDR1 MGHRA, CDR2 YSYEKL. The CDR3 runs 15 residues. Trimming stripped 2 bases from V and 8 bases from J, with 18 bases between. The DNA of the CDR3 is TGCGCCAGCAGCCAAAATAGCGGGGCCGCGGGGGGCTACACCTTC. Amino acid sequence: CASSQNSGAAGGYTF.

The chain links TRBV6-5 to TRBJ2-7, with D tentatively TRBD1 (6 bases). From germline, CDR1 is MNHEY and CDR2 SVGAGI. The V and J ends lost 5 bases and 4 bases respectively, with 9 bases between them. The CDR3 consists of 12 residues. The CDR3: CASSLQGYEQYF. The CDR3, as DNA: TGTGCCAGCAGTCTACAGGGTTACGAGCAGTACTTC.

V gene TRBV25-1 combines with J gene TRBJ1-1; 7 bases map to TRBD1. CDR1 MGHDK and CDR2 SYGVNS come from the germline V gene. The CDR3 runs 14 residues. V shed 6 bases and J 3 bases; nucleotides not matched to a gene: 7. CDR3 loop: CASRQTGRDTEAFF. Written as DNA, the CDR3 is TGTGCCAGCAGACAGACAGGGAGAGACACTGAAGCTTTCTTT.

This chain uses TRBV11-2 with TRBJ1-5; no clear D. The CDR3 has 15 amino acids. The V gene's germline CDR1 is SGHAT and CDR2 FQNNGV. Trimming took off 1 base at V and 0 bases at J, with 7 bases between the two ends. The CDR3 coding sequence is TGTGCCAGCAGCTTAGGGCACCTTAGCAATCAGCCCCAGCATTTT. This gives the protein CASSLGHLSNQPQHF.

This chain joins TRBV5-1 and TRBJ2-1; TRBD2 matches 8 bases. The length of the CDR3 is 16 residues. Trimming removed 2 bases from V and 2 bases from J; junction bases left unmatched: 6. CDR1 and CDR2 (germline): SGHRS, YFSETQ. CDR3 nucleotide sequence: TGCGCCAGCAGCTTCTCAAGCGGGGGCCCCTACAATGAGCAGTTCTTC. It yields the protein CASSFSSGGPYNEQFF.

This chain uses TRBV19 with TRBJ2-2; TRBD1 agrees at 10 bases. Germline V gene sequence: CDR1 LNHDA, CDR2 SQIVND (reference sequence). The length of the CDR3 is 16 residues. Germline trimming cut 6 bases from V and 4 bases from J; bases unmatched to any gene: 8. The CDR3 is CASRTGGAITTGELFF. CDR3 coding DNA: TGTGCCAGTAGGACAGGGGGCGCGATAACCACCGGGGAGCTGTTTTTT.

The DNA of the CDR3 is TGTGCCAGCAGCGTTACTAGCGGGGGCCACGGGTACCAAGAGACCCAGTACTTC. This encodes CASSVTSGGHGYQETQYF. The chain has TRBV9 and TRBJ2-5; 11 bases map to TRBD2. The V and J ends lost 2 bases and 0 bases, in that order; junction bases with no gene match: 9. This CDR3 region has 18 residues. CDR1 and CDR2 (germline): SGDLS, YYNGEE.

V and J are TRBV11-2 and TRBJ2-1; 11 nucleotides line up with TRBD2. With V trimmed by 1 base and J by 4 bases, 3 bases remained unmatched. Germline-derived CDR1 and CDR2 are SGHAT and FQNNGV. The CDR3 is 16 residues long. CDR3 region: CASSLGPSGGYNEQFF. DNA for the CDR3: TGTGCCAGCAGCTTAGGGCCTAGCGGGGGGTACAATGAGCAGTTCTTC.

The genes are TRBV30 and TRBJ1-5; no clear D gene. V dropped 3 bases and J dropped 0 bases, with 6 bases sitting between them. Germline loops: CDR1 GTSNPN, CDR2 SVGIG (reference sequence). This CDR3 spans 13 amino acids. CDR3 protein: CAWSGDSNQPQHF. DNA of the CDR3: TGTGCCTGGAGCGGTGATAGCAATCAGCCCCAGCATTTT. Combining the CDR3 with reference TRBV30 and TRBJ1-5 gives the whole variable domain SQTIHQWPATLVQPVGSPLSLECTVEGTSNPNLYWYRQAAGRGLQLLFYSVGIGQISSEVPQNLSASRPQDRQFILSSKKLLLSDSGFYLCAWSGDSNQPQHFGDGTRLSIL.

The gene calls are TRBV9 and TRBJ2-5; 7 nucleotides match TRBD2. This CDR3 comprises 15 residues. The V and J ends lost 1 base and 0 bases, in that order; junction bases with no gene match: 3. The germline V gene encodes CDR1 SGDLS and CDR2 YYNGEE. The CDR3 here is CASSVTAGNQETQYF. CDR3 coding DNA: TGTGCCAGCAGCGTAACAGCGGGAAACCAAGAGACCCAGTACTTC. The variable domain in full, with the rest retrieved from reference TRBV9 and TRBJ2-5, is DSGVTQTPKHLITATGQRVTLRCSPRSGDLSVYWYQQSLDQGLQFLIQYYNGEERAKGNILERFSAQQFPDLHSELNLSSLELGDSALYFCASSVTAGNQETQYFGPGTRLLVL.

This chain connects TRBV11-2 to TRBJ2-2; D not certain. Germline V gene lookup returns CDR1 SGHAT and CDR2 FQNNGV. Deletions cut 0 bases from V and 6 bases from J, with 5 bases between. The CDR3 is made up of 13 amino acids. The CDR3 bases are TGTGCCAGCAGCTTAGAAAACTCCGGGGAGCTGTTTTTT. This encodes CASSLENSGELFF. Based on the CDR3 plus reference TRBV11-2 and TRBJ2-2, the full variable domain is EAGVAQSPRYKIIEKRQSVAFWCNPISGHATLYWYQQILGQGPKLLIQFQNNGVVDDSQLPKDRFSAERLKGVDSTLKIQPAKLEDSAVYLCASSLENSGELFFGEGSRLTVL.

DNA for the CDR3: TGTGCCAGCAGCAATTCTCCGGGACAGGGGGGGTCCGGGGAGCTGTTTTTT. Encoded protein: CASSNSPGQGGSGELFF. V and J are TRBV21-1 and TRBJ2-2; the D call TRBD1 from the table was never checked on the DNA. TRBV21-1 is designated a pseudogene. The CDR3 has 17 amino acids.

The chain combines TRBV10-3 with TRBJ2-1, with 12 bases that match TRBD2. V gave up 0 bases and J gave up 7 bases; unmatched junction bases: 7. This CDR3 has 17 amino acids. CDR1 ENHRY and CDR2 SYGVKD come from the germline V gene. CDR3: CAISESAGLAGQNEQFF. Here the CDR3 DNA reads TGTGCCATCAGTGAGTCGGCGGGACTAGCGGGCCAAAATGAGCAGTTCTTC.

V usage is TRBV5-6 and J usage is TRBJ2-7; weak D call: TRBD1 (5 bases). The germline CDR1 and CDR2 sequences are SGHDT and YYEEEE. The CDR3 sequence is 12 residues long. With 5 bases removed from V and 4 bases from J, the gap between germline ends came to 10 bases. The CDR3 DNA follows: TGTGCCAGCAGTTTTCAGGGTTACGAGCAGTACTTC. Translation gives CASSFQGYEQYF.

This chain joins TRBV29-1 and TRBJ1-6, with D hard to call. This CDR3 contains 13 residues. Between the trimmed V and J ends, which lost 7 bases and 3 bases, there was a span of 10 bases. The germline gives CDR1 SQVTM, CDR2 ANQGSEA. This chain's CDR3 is CSGRAGYNSPLHF. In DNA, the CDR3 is TGCAGCGGTCGGGCGGGCTATAATTCACCCCTCCACTTT. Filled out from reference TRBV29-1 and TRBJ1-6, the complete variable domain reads SAVISQKPSRDICQRGTSLTIQCQVDSQVTMMFWYRQQPGQSLTLIATANQGSEATYESGFVIDKFPISRPNLTFSTLTVSNMSPEDSSIYLCSGRAGYNSPLHFGNGTRLTVT.

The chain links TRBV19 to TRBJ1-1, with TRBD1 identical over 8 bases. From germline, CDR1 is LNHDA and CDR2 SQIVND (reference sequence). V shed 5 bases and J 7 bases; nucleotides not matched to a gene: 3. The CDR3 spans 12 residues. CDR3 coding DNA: TGTGCCAGTAGTGTGGGGACAGGTGAAGCTTTCTTT. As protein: CASSVGTGEAFF.

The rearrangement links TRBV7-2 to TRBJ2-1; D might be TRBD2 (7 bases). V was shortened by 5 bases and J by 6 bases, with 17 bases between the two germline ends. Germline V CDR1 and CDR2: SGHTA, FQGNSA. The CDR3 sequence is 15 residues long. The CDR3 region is CASSRGGGGSNEQFF. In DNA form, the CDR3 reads TGTGCCAGCAGCCGCGGGGGAGGGGGGAGCAATGAGCAGTTCTTC.

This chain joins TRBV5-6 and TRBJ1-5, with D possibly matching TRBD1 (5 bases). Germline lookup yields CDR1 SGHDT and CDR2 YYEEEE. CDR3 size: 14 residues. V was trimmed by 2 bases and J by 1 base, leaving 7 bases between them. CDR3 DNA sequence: TGTGCCAGCAGCTTACCAGGGAGCAATCAGCCCCAGCATTTT. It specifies CASSLPGSNQPQHF.

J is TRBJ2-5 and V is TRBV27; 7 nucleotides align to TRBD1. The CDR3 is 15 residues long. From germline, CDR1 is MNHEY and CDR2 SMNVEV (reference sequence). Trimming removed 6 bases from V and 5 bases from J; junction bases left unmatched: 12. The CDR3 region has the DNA TGTGCCAGCAGACCCCTCTGGACAGGACGGGAGACCCAGTACTTC. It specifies CASRPLWTGRETQYF.

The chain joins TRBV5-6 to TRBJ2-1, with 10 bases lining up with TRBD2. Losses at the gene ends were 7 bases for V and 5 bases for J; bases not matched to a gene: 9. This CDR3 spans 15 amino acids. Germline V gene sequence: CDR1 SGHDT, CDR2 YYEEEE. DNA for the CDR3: TGTGCCAGCGTACTAGCGGGAAGGCCCGACAATGAGCAGTTCTTC. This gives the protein CASVLAGRPDNEQFF. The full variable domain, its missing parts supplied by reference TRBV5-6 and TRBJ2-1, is DAGVTQSPTHLIKTRGQQVTLRCSPKSGHDTVSWYQQALGQGPQFIFQYYEEEERQRGNFPDRFSGHQFPNYSSELNVNALLLGDSALYLCASVLAGRPDNEQFFGPGTRLTVL.

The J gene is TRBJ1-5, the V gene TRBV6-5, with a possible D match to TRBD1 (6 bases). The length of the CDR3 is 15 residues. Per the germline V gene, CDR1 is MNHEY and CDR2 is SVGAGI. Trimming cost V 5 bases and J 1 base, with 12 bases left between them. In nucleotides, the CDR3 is TGTGCCAGCAGTCCCGAGGGGGGGAGCAATCAGCCCCAGCATTTT. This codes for CASSPEGGSNQPQHF.

The CDR3 DNA sequence: TGTGCCAGCAGCTCCGGACTAGCAATTATCGACGAGCAGTACTTC. Residues: CASSSGLAIIDEQYF. The rearrangement joins TRBV11-2 to TRBJ2-7; 8 bases are shared with TRBD2. This CDR3 spans 15 amino acids. The J segment lost 5 bases and the V segment lost 4 bases, leaving 10 bases of the junction unmatched. Germline assignment: CDR1 SGHAT and CDR2 FQNNGV.

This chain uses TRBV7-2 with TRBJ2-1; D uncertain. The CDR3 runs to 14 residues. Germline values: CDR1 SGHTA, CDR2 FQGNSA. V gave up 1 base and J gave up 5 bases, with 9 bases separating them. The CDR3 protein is CASSLELRNNEQFF. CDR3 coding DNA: TGTGCCAGCAGCTTAGAACTTCGTAACAATGAGCAGTTCTTC.